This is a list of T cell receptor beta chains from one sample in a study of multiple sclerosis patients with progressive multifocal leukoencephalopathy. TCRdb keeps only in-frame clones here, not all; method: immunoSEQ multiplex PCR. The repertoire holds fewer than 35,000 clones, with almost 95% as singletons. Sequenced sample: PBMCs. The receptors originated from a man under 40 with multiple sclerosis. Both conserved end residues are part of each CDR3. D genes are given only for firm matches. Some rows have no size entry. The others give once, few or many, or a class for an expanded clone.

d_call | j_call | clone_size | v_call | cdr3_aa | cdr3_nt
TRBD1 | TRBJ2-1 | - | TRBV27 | CASSPRQGVYNEQFF | TGTGCCAGCAGTCCTCGGCAGGGGGTCTACAATGAGCAGTTCTTC
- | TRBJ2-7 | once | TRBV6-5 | CASSGGYEQYF | TGTGCCAGCAGTGGGGGGTACGAGCAGTACTTC
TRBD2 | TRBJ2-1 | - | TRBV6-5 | CASSFTSGLTYNEQFF | TGTGCCAGCAGTTTCACTAGCGGGCTAACCTACAATGAGCAGTTCTTC
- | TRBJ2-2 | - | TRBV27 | CASSFLNTGELFF | TGTGCCAGCAGTTTTCTGAACACCGGGGAGCTGTTTTTT
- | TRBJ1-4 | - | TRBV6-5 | CASSYSRGGNEKLFF | TGTGCCAGCAGTTATAGCAGGGGAGGTAATGAAAAACTGTTTTTT
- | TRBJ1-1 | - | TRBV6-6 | CASSARGTEAFF | TGTGCCAGCAGTGCGAGGGGTACTGAAGCTTTCTTT
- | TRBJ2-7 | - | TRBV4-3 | CASSQDQASAPYEQYF | TGCGCCAGCAGCCAAGATCAGGCTAGCGCTCCCTACGAGCAGTACTTC
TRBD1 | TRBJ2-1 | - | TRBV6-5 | CASSRQGRNEQFF | TGTGCCAGCAGCAGACAGGGGCGGAATGAGCAGTTCTTC
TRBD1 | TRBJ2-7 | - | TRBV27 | CASSKPGQGFDEQYF | TGTGCCAGCAGTAAACCCGGACAGGGGTTCGACGAGCAGTACTTC
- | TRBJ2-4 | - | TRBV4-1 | CASSQGWGGIAKNIQYF | TGCGCCAGCAGCCAGGGCTGGGGCGGAATAGCCAAAAACATTCAGTACTTC
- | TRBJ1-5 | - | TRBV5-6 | CASSLRVYSNQPQHF | TGTGCCAGCAGCTTGCGGGTTTATAGCAATCAGCCCCAGCATTTT
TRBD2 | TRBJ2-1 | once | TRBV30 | CAWTLLAGAYNEQFF | TGTGCCTGGACCTTGCTAGCGGGAGCCTACAATGAGCAGTTCTTC
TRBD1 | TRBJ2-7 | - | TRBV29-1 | CSVTLTTGGSGYEQYF | TGCAGCGTTACACTTACGACAGGGGGTTCCGGCTACGAGCAGTACTTC